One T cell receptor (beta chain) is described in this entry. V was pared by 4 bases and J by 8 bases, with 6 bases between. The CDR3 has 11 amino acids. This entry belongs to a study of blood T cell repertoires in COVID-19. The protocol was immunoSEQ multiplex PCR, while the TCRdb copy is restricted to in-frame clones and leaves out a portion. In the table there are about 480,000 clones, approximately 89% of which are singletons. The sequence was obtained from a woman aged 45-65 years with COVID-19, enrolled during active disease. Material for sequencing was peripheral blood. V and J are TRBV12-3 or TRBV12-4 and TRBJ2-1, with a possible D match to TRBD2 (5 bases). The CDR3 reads CASSWEHEQFF. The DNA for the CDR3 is TGTGCCAGCAGTTGGGAGCATGAGCAGTTCTTC.